These T cell receptor beta chains were read from a single sample in a study of blood T cell repertoires in COVID-19. TCRdb's copy holds only in-frame clones and misses some; the assay was immunoSEQ multiplex PCR. The sample holds 200,000 to 250,000 clones, roughly 80% seen once. Sequenced input: peripheral blood. These receptors originate from a woman aged 80 or over with acute or convalescent COVID-19. Both conserved end residues are part of each CDR3. A D gene is named only where the DNA matches it firmly.

V gene: TRBV30; J gene: TRBJ1-1; D gene: -; CDR3 protein: CAWSLSRDTEAFF
V gene: TRBV6-5; J gene: TRBJ2-1; D gene: TRBD2; CDR3 protein: CASSPPGGLHNEQFF
V gene: TRBV18; J gene: TRBJ1-2; D gene: -; CDR3 protein: CASSPGALVQGNGYTF
V gene: TRBV3-1/TRBV3-2; J gene: TRBJ1-5; D gene: -; CDR3 protein: CASSQDRNQPQHF
V gene: TRBV5-1; J gene: TRBJ2-5; D gene: -; CDR3 protein: CASSLDSGEETQYF
V gene: TRBV15; J gene: TRBJ1-1; D gene: -; CDR3 protein: CATSGITWDSHTEAFF
V gene: TRBV30; J gene: TRBJ2-1; D gene: -; CDR3 protein: CAWSVQPTPGDEQFF
V gene: TRBV7-8; J gene: TRBJ1-5; D gene: TRBD1; CDR3 protein: CASSGGDRFINQPQHF
V gene: TRBV2; J gene: TRBJ1-2; D gene: -; CDR3 protein: CASSEGQVLNYGYTF
V gene: TRBV9; J gene: TRBJ1-1; D gene: -; CDR3 protein: CASSVVRGSTEAFF
V gene: TRBV30; J gene: TRBJ1-1; D gene: -; CDR3 protein: CAWSVRGGSAEAFF
V gene: TRBV5-8; J gene: TRBJ2-3; D gene: TRBD2; CDR3 protein: CASRGGLAVDTQYF
V gene: TRBV5-1; J gene: TRBJ2-5; D gene: -; CDR3 protein: CASSPGKETQYF
V gene: TRBV11-3; J gene: TRBJ2-5; D gene: TRBD2; CDR3 protein: CASSLRGVQETQYF
V gene: TRBV30; J gene: TRBJ2-5; D gene: -; CDR3 protein: CAWSVDRTQYF
V gene: TRBV30; J gene: TRBJ1-2; D gene: -; CDR3 protein: CAWSQGSYGYTF
V gene: TRBV6-5; J gene: TRBJ1-1; D gene: -; CDR3 protein: CASSYSRWNTEAFF
V gene: TRBV30; J gene: TRBJ1-5; D gene: TRBD1; CDR3 protein: CAWSHGQGYNQPQHF
V gene: TRBV7-2; J gene: TRBJ2-7; D gene: TRBD2; CDR3 protein: CASNPQAGGSYEQYF
V gene: TRBV18; J gene: TRBJ2-3; D gene: TRBD2; CDR3 protein: CASSLGTSFDTQYF
V gene: TRBV30; J gene: TRBJ2-7; D gene: TRBD1; CDR3 protein: CAWSRKQGAYEQYF
V gene: TRBV6-5; J gene: TRBJ1-1; D gene: -; CDR3 protein: CASNRDRLLGAFF
V gene: TRBV5-1; J gene: TRBJ1-4; D gene: TRBD1; CDR3 protein: CASSTGGISNEKLFF
V gene: TRBV2; J gene: TRBJ1-1; D gene: -; CDR3 protein: CASIRDNLNTEAFF
V gene: TRBV9; J gene: TRBJ2-5; D gene: -; CDR3 protein: CARGGRAETQYF
V gene: TRBV30; J gene: TRBJ2-7; D gene: TRBD1; CDR3 protein: CAAGDSSRYF
V gene: TRBV28; J gene: TRBJ2-7; D gene: -; CDR3 protein: CASSRRDTVEQYF
V gene: TRBV11-2; J gene: TRBJ2-1; D gene: TRBD2; CDR3 protein: CASSLDPGGGREQFF
V gene: TRBV24-1; J gene: TRBJ2-1; D gene: -; CDR3 protein: CATSDLTPGVNEQFF
V gene: TRBV6-2/TRBV6-3; J gene: TRBJ2-5; D gene: -; CDR3 protein: CASSYSTYRAQYF
V gene: TRBV14; J gene: TRBJ1-1; D gene: TRBD1; CDR3 protein: CASRLQGGTEAFF
V gene: TRBV14; J gene: TRBJ2-5; D gene: TRBD2; CDR3 protein: CASSQGGGSKTQYF
V gene: TRBV30; J gene: TRBJ2-7; D gene: -; CDR3 protein: CAWSVPLGQVRAYEQYF
V gene: TRBV6-5; J gene: TRBJ1-2; D gene: -; CDR3 protein: CASSSGLGERLYGYTF
V gene: TRBV27; J gene: TRBJ2-1; D gene: -; CDR3 protein: CASSILLAGYNEQFF
V gene: TRBV24-1; J gene: TRBJ2-1; D gene: TRBD2; CDR3 protein: CATSEPMLSGGRARDEQFF
V gene: TRBV2; J gene: TRBJ1-1; D gene: TRBD1; CDR3 protein: CASRGGQGVFAEAFF
V gene: TRBV3-1/TRBV3-2; J gene: TRBJ2-3; D gene: -; CDR3 protein: CASSQTWQAGTDTQYF
V gene: TRBV5-6; J gene: TRBJ2-7; D gene: -; CDR3 protein: CASSIRLNAYEQYF
V gene: TRBV11-2; J gene: TRBJ1-2; D gene: -; CDR3 protein: CASSPGTPNYGYTF
V gene: TRBV18; J gene: TRBJ1-1; D gene: -; CDR3 protein: CASSPTGTGEAFF
V gene: TRBV11-3; J gene: TRBJ1-3; D gene: TRBD1; CDR3 protein: CASSRDRGNTIYF
V gene: TRBV11-3; J gene: TRBJ2-5; D gene: TRBD2; CDR3 protein: CASSLTSGPGGQYF